This TCR beta chain was obtained from a study of Graves' ophthalmopathy and Graves' hyperthyroidism. This clonotype has ten or more counts. CDR3 regions of TCR beta were amplified from RNA transcripts. In the first round, RT-PCR was carried out with HTBI primers, and a multiplex PCR formed the second round. TCRdb re-called the multiplex PCR reads with MiXCR, one entry per CDR3 protein. The sample yields approximately 480,000 distinct CDR3 sequences, about 15% seen once. The source is a woman in her 30s with Graves' ophthalmopathy. The sequencing sample was made of blood.

CDR3 loop: CASTLGSWGSGANVLTF. The CDR3, as DNA: TGTGCCAGCACCCTAGGGTCGTGGGGCTCTGGGGCCAACGTCCTGACTTTC. This chain joins TRBV12-3 or TRBV12-4 and TRBJ2-6; no clear D. The CDR3 totals 17 residues. Trimming pared 7 bases from V and 0 bases from J, leaving 16 bases between.